The source of this T cell receptor beta chain is a study of blood T cell repertoires in COVID-19. This clone was counted only a few times. Profiled with immunoSEQ multiplex PCR; TCRdb holds only in-frame clones, not every one. The sample has approximately 35,000 clones; 75% to 85% are singletons. The length of the CDR3 is 16 residues. CDR1 is SNHLY, CDR2 FYNNEI, per germline. V lost 6 bases to trimming and J lost 5 bases; unmatched junction nucleotides: 7. The sequencing input was peripheral blood. V is TRBV2 and J is TRBJ2-3; TRBD2 aligns across 14 bases. This TCR derives from a man in his 60s with active COVID-19. For the CDR3, the DNA is TGTGCCAGCAGGGAGGGACTAGCGGGAGAAGGAGATACGCAGTATTTT. It specifies CASREGLAGEGDTQYF. Full variable domain (outside the CDR3, taken from reference TRBV2 and TRBJ2-3): EPEVTQTPSHQVTQMGQEVILRCVPISNHLYFYWYRQILGQKVEFLVSFYNNEISEKSEIFDDQFSVERPDGSNFTLKIRSTKLEDSAMYFCASREGLAGEGDTQYFGPGTRLTVL.